This TCR beta chain was identified in a study of technical replicates of blood from a handful of donors. Germline lookup yields CDR1 LNHDA and CDR2 SQIVND (reference sequence). Trimming took off 3 bases at V and 3 bases at J, with 11 bases between the two ends. The CDR3 loop spans 15 amino acids. Profiling relied on immunoSEQ multiplex PCR, and the TCRdb table lists in-frame clones only, not all of them. The sample holds 80,000 to 95,000 clones, 95% to 97% seen once. This clonotype was obtained from a human donor in good health. The chain has TRBV19 and TRBJ1-4; weak D call: TRBD1 (6 bases). Sequencing was performed on T cells isolated from PBMCs. In DNA form, the CDR3 reads TGTGCCAGTAGTATTTGGACAGAGTCTAATGAAAAACTGTTTTTT. This sequence encodes CASSIWTESNEKLFF. Full variable domain (rest looked up from reference TRBV19 and TRBJ1-4): DGGITQSPKYLFRKEGQNVTLSCEQNLNHDAMYWYRQDPGQGLRLIYYSQIVNDFQKGDIAEGYSVSREKKESFPLTVTSAQKNPTAFYLCASSIWTESNEKLFFGSGTQLSVL.